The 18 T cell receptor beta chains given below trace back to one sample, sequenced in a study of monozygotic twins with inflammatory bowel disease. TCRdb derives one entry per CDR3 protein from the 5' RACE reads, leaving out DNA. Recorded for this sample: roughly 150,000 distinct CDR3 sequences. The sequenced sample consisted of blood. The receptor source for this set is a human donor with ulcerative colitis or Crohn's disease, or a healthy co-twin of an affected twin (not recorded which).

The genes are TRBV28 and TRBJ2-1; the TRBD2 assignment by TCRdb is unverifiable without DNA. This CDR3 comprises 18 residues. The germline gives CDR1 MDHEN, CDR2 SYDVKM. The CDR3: CASSLGKILAAPYNEQFF.

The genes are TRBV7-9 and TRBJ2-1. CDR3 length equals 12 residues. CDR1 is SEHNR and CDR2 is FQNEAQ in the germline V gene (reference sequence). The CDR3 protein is CASSLPLNEQFF. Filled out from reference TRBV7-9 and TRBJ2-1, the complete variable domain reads DTGVSQNPRHKITKRGQNVTFRCDPISEHNRLYWYRQTLGQGPEFLTYFQNEAQLEKSRLLSDRFSAERPKGSFSTLEIQRTEQGDSAMYLCASSLPLNEQFFGPGTRLTVL.

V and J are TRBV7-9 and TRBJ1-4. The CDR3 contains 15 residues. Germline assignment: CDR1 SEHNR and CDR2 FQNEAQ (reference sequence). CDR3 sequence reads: CASSSSPATNEKLFF.

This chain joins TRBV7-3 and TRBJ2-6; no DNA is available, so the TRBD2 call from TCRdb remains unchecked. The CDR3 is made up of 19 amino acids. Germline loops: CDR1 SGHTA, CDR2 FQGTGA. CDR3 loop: CASSRFSTSPSSGANVLTF.

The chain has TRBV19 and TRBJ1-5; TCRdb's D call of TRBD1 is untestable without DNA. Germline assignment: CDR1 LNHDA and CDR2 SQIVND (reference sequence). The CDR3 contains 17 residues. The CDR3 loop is CASTDPTTPLSNQPQHF.

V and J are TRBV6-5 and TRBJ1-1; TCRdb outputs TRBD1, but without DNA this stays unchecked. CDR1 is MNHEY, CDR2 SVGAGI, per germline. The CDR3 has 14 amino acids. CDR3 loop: CASSLTGENTEAFF.

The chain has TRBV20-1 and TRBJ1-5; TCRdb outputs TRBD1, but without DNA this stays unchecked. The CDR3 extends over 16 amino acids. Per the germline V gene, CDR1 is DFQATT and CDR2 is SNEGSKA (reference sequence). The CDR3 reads CSARDLAPGGNQPQHF.

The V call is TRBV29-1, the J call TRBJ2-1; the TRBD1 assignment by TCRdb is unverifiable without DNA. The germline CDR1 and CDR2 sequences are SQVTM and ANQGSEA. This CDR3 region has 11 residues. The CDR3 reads CSVDRVNEQFF.

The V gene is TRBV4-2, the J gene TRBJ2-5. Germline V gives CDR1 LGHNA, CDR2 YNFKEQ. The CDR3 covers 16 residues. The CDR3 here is CASSQDPYVQEETQYF.

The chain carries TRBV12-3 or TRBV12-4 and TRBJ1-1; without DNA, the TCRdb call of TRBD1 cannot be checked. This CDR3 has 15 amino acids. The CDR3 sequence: CASSLDAGVNTEAFF.

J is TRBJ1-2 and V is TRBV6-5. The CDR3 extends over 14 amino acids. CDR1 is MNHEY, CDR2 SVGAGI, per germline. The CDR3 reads CASSYSTINYGYTF.

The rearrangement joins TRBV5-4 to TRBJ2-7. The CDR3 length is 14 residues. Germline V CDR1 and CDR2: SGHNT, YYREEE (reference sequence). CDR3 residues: CASSSDKTPYEQYF.

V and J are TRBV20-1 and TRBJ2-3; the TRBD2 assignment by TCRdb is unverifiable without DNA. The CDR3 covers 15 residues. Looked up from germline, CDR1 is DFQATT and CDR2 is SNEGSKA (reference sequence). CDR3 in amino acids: CSLKPGLGLPDTQYF.

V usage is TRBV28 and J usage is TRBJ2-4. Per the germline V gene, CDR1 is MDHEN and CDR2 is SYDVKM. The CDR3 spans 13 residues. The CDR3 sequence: CASTTGIANIQYF.

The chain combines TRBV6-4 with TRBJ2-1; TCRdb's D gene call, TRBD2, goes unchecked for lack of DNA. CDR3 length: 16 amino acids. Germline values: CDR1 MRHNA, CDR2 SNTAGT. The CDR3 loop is CASSLLAGVPYNEQFF.

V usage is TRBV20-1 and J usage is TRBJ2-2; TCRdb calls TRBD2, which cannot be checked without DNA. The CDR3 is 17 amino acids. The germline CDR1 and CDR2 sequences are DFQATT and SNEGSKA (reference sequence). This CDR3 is CSATPGLAGGSTGELFF.

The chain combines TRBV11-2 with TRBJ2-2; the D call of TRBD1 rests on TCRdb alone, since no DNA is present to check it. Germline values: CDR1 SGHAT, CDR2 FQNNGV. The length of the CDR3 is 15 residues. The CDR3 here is CASSLAPGFERELFF.

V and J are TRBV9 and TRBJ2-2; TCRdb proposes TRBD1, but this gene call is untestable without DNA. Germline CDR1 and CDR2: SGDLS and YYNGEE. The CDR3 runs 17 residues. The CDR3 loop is CASSGTRTGPNTGELFF.